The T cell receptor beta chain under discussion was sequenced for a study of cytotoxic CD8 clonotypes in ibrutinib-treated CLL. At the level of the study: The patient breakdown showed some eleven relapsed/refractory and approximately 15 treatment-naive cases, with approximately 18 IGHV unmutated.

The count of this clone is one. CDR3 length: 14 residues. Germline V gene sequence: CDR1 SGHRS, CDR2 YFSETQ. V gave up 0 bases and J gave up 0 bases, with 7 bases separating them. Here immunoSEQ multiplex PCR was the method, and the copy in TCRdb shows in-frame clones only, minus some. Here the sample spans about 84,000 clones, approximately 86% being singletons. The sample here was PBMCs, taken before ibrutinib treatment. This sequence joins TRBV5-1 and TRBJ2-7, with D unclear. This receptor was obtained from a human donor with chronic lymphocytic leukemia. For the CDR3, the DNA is TGCGCCAGCAGCTTGGCCGTCAGCTCCTACGAGCAGTACTTC. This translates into CASSLAVSSYEQYF.